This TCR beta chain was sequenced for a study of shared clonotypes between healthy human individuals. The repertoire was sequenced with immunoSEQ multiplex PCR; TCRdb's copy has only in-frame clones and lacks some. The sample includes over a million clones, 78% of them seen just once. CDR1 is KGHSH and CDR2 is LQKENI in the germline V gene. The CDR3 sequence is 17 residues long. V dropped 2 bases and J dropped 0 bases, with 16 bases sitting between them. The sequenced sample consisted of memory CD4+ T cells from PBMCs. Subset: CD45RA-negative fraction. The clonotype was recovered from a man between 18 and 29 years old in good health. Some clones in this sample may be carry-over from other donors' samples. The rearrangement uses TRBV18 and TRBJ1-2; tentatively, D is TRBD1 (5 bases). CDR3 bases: TGTGCCAGCTCACCATTCGCGGAAGGGGCCTCTAACTATGGCTACACCTTC. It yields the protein CASSPFAEGASNYGYTF.